A selection of T cell receptor beta chains follows, all from one sample in a study of blood T cells in healthy people across ages. TCRdb called the 5' RACE reads again in MiXCR, with one record for every CDR3 protein. The sample contains about 750,000 distinct CDR3 sequences, about 55% of which appear only once. Sequenced sample: blood. The source of these receptors is an elderly man in good health. The CDR3 runs from the conserved cysteine through the conserved F or W. The D gene is left open where the match is weak. Size tells how often a clone was seen (once, few, many) or the class of an expanded clone, and some rows leave it out.

v_gene	d_gene	j_gene	abundance	CDR3aa	CDR3nt
TRBV4-1	NA	TRBJ2-7	NA	CASSQSSGDPYEQYF	TGCGCCAGCAGTCAAAGCTCCGGGGACCCCTACGAGCAGTACTTC
TRBV20-1	NA	TRBJ2-1	NA	CSAPGRDTYNEQFF	TGCAGTGCACCGGGGAGGGACACCTACAATGAGCAGTTCTTC
TRBV7-9	NA	TRBJ2-1	NA	CASSPGTYYHEQFF	TGTGCCAGCAGCCCCGGGACTTATTACCATGAGCAGTTCTTC
TRBV7-6	TRBD2	TRBJ2-3	few	CASSLASGRPTDTQYF	TGTGCCAGCAGCTTAGCCAGCGGGAGACCCACAGATACGCAGTATTTT
TRBV7-9	NA	TRBJ2-7	NA	CASSRREHEQYF	TGTGCCAGCAGCCGACGGGAACACGAGCAGTACTTC
TRBV20-1	TRBD1	TRBJ2-7	NA	CSATSGQGTYEQYF	TGCAGTGCCACTAGTGGACAGGGGACCTACGAGCAGTACTTC
TRBV30	NA	TRBJ1-1	few	CAWIPLNTEAFF	TGTGCCTGGATACCACTGAACACTGAAGCTTTCTTT
TRBV10-2	TRBD2	TRBJ2-7	NA	CASSPGRAGVYEQYF	TGCGCCAGCAGCCCCGGACGAGCGGGGGTCTACGAGCAGTACTTC
TRBV5-1	TRBD2	TRBJ2-3	NA	CASSISGSPSDTQYF	TGCGCCAGCAGCATAAGCGGGAGCCCTTCAGATACGCAGTATTTT
TRBV18	TRBD1	TRBJ2-5	few	CASSHGTGDGETQYF	TGTGCCAGCTCACACGGGACAGGGGATGGAGAGACCCAGTACTTC
TRBV7-2	NA	TRBJ2-6	few	CASSSQSSGANVLTF	TGTGCCAGCAGCTCCCAGAGCTCTGGGGCCAACGTCCTGACTTTC
TRBV20-1	NA	TRBJ2-6	few	CSARVGLSGANVLTF	TGCAGTGCTAGAGTAGGTCTCTCTGGGGCCAACGTCCTGACTTTC
TRBV5-4	NA	TRBJ2-7	NA	CASRIWSSYEQYF	TGTGCCAGCAGAATCTGGAGCTCCTACGAGCAGTACTTC
TRBV2	TRBD1	TRBJ2-2	once	CASSPLGQGVGELFF	TGTGCCAGCAGTCCCCTGGGACAGGGTGTCGGGGAGCTGTTTTTT
TRBV2	NA	TRBJ2-3	few	CASSEMSPGGTDTQYF	TGTGCCAGCAGTGAAATGAGCCCGGGAGGCACAGATACGCAGTATTTT
TRBV7-9	TRBD2	TRBJ2-1	NA	CASSLAGLAGFYDEQFF	TGTGCCAGCAGCTTAGCGGGTTTAGCGGGATTTTACGATGAGCAGTTCTTC
TRBV29-1	TRBD1	TRBJ2-7	many	CSFMIRDRGYEQYF	TGCAGCTTCATGATCCGGGACAGGGGATACGAGCAGTACTTC
TRBV27	NA	TRBJ1-2	NA	CASSLSPTDYGHTF	TGTGCCAGCAGTTTATCGCCCACGGACTATGGCCACACCTTC
TRBV24-1	NA	TRBJ2-5	NA	CATSGRGDQETQYF	TGTGCCACCAGTGGTAGAGGGGATCAGGAGACCCAGTACTTC
TRBV20-1	TRBD1	TRBJ1-1	NA	CSANRQGVLAFF	TGCAGTGCTAACAGACAGGGGGTTCTGGCTTTCTTT
TRBV27	NA	TRBJ2-5	NA	CASSLSWPGGEVWETQYF	TGTGCCAGCAGTTTATCTTGGCCGGGGGGCGAAGTATGGGAGACCCAGTACTTC
TRBV4-2	TRBD2	TRBJ2-3	few	CASSQTTSGRAGTDTQYF	TGTGCCAGCAGCCAGACGACTAGCGGGAGGGCCGGCACAGATACGCAGTATTTT
TRBV28	TRBD2	TRBJ2-5	NA	CASSPASGVTGETQYF	TGTGCCAGCAGCCCAGCTAGCGGAGTCACGGGAGAGACCCAGTACTTC
TRBV4-1	TRBD2	TRBJ2-7	NA	CASSRGGVAGSDEQYF	TGCGCCAGCAGCCGAGGTGGGGTAGCGGGATCTGACGAGCAGTACTTC
TRBV29-1	NA	TRBJ1-5	once	CSVGGLNQPQHF	TGCAGCGTTGGCGGACTAAATCAGCCCCAGCATTTT
TRBV6-2/TRBV6-3	NA	TRBJ2-1	few	CASSHRGLVNEQFF	TGTGCCAGCAGCCACCGGGGGCTTGTTAATGAGCAGTTCTTC
TRBV27	NA	TRBJ2-2	few	CASSLQPNTGELFF	TGTGCCAGCAGTTTGCAACCGAACACCGGGGAGCTGTTTTTT
TRBV20-1	TRBD1	TRBJ1-2	NA	CSARDVQAGGYGYTF	TGCAGTGCTAGAGATGTCCAGGCAGGGGGCTATGGCTACACCTTC
TRBV24-1	NA	TRBJ2-2	NA	CATSSGGAGELFF	TGTGCCACCAGTTCGGGGGGCGCCGGGGAGCTGTTTTTT
TRBV5-1	NA	TRBJ1-1	few	CASSLGAEAFF	TGCGCCAGCAGCTTGGGAGCTGAAGCTTTCTTT
TRBV9	NA	TRBJ1-2	NA	CASSVRTNGYTF	TGTGCCAGCAGCGTAAGAACCAATGGCTACACCTTC
TRBV20-1	TRBD2	TRBJ2-7	few	CSVALAGGPYYEQYF	TGCAGTGTTGCCCTAGCGGGAGGTCCTTACTACGAGCAGTACTTC
TRBV12-3/TRBV12-4	NA	TRBJ2-7	NA	CASRPVNYNEQYF	TGTGCCAGCAGACCGGTCAATTACAATGAGCAGTACTTC
TRBV3-1	TRBD2	TRBJ2-1	few	CASSQGGRTSVIEQFF	TGTGCCAGCAGCCAAGGCGGTAGGACTAGCGTAATTGAGCAGTTCTTC
TRBV27	NA	TRBJ2-3	NA	CASSPKRQDTFRHRDAYF	TGTGCCAGCAGTCCAAAGAGACAGGACACTTTTCGGCACAGAGACGCGTATTTT
TRBV7-8	NA	TRBJ2-7	NA	CASSRDSIAHEQYF	TGTGCCAGCAGCCGCGACTCCATCGCCCACGAGCAGTACTTC
TRBV20-1	TRBD2	TRBJ2-1	many	CSALTRLAGSSYNEQFF	TGCAGTGCCTTAACCCGACTAGCGGGTAGCTCCTACAATGAGCAGTTCTTC
TRBV12-3/TRBV12-4	TRBD2	TRBJ2-1	once	CATERSGGNNEQFF	TGTGCCACCGAGAGAAGCGGGGGGAACAATGAGCAGTTCTTC
TRBV4-1	TRBD2	TRBJ2-5	NA	CASSQPGLAEETQYF	TGCGCCAGCAGCCAGCCGGGACTAGCGGAAGAGACCCAGTACTTC
TRBV10-3	TRBD1	TRBJ2-7	few	CAIMGTGGSEQYF	TGTGCCATCATGGGGACAGGGGGGTCCGAGCAGTACTTC
TRBV6-5	NA	TRBJ2-5	few	CASSRWGAKGEQYF	TGTGCCAGCAGCAGGTGGGGGGCTAAGGGGGAGCAGTACTTC
TRBV28	TRBD2	TRBJ2-3	NA	CASSLYLAGVGTQYF	TGTGCCAGCAGTTTATATCTAGCGGGAGTAGGTACGCAGTATTTT
TRBV3-1	NA	TRBJ2-1	NA	CASSRSGGPNEQFF	TGTGCCAGCAGCCGTAGTGGGGGGCCAAATGAGCAGTTCTTC
TRBV6-1	NA	TRBJ2-3	NA	CATAQTGKSTDTQYF	TGTGCCACCGCCCAGACCGGGAAAAGCACAGATACGCAGTATTTT
TRBV29-1	NA	TRBJ2-5	NA	CSVEDSGTQYF	TGCAGCGTTGAAGATTCGGGGACCCAGTACTTC
TRBV7-9	NA	TRBJ2-7	NA	CASSSNPTPFEQYF	TGTGCCAGCAGCTCGAACCCAACTCCCTTCGAGCAGTACTTC
TRBV25-1	TRBD2	TRBJ2-3	NA	CASTPEGLADRYAYF	TGTGCCAGCACCCCGGAAGGACTAGCGGACAGATACGCGTATTTT
TRBV27	NA	TRBJ1-5	NA	CASSFLGRYQPQHF	TGTGCCAGCAGTTTTCTAGGCCGATATCAGCCCCAGCATTTT
TRBV20-1	TRBD1	TRBJ1-6	few	CSARGQGEVSPLHF	TGCAGTGCTCGGGGACAGGGCGAGGTATCACCCCTCCACTTT
TRBV28	NA	TRBJ1-2	NA	CASSTTPGPRSYGYTF	TGTGCCAGCAGTACAACTCCCGGGCCGAGGAGCTATGGCTACACCTTC
TRBV9	NA	TRBJ2-1	NA	CASSGPRGDGQFF	TGTGCCAGCAGCGGTCCCCGCGGGGATGGGCAGTTCTTC
TRBV11-1	NA	TRBJ2-5	NA	CASSPTGASGLREQYF	TGTGCCAGCAGCCCAACGGGGGCTAGCGGCCTTAGGGAGCAGTACTTC
TRBV25-1	TRBD2	TRBJ2-5	few	CASREDRTSGRAGETQYF	TGTGCCAGCAGAGAGGACAGAACGAGCGGGAGGGCCGGGGAGACCCAGTACTTC
TRBV20-1	TRBD2	TRBJ2-1	NA	CSASGTSGRPYNEQFF	TGCAGTGCTAGTGGGACTAGCGGGAGGCCCTACAATGAGCAGTTCTTC
TRBV5-8	NA	TRBJ1-5	NA	CASSPGEGFVGQPQHF	TGTGCCAGCAGCCCGGGGGAGGGGTTTGTTGGCCAGCCCCAGCATTTT
TRBV3-1	TRBD1	TRBJ1-6	NA	CASRSRDRGNSPLHF	TGTGCCAGCAGATCCCGGGACAGGGGGAATTCACCCCTCCACTTT
TRBV3-1	TRBD1	TRBJ2-5	NA	CASSQVGQGPETQYF	TGTGCCAGCAGCCAAGTCGGACAGGGACCAGAGACCCAGTACTTC
TRBV29-1	TRBD2	TRBJ2-7	once	CSVTSGVAGGTEQYF	TGCAGCGTCACCTCGGGGGTAGCGGGAGGAACCGAGCAGTACTTC
TRBV20-1	NA	TRBJ2-7	NA	CSARDIGGTYEQYF	TGCAGTGCTAGAGATATAGGCGGGACCTACGAGCAGTACTTC
TRBV20-1	TRBD1	TRBJ2-4	few	CGANRDRGINIQYF	TGCGGTGCTAACCGGGACAGGGGTATTAACATTCAGTACTTC